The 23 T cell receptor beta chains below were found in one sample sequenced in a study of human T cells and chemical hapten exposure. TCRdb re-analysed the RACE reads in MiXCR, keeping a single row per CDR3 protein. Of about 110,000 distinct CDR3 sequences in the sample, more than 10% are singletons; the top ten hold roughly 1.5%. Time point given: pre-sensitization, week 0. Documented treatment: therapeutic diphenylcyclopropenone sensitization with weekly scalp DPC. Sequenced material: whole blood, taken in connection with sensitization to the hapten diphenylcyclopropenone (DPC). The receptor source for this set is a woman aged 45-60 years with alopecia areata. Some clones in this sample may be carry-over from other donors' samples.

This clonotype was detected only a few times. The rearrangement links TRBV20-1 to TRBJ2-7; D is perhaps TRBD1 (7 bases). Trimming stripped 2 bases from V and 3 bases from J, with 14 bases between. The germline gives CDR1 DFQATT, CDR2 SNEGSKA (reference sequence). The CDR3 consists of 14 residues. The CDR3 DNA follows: TGCAGTGCTAGATACCCCAGGGGGGACTACGAGCAGTACTTC. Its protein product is CSARYPRGDYEQYF.

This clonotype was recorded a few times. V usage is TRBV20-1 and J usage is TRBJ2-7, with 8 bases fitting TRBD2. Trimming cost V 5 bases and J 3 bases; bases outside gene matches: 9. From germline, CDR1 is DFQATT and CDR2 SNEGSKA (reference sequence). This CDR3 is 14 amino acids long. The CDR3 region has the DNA TGCAGTGCTCGCGACCGACTAGCGAACTACGAGCAGTACTTC. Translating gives CSARDRLANYEQYF.

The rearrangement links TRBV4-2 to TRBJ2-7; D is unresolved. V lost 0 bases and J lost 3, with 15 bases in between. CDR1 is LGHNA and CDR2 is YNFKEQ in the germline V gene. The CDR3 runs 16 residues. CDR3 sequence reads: CASSQDTTPGLYEQYF. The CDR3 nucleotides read TGTGCCAGCAGCCAAGATACGACCCCAGGCCTCTACGAGCAGTACTTC.

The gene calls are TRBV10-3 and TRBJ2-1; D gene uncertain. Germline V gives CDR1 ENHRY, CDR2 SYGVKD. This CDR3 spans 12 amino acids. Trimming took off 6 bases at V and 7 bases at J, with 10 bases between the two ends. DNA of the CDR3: TGTGCCATCAGCCATGTGGCTAATGAGCAGTTCTTC. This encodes CAISHVANEQFF.

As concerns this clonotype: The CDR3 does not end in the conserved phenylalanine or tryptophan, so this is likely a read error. As DNA, the CDR3 is TGTGCCAGCAGTCAGAGGGGACAGGGGTATAGCAATCAGCCCCAGCATTCT. This sequence encodes CASSQRGQGYSNQPQHS. This rearrangement joins TRBV6-6 to TRBJ1-5; 10 bases are shared with TRBD1. J lost 0 bases, V lost 5 bases, and 7 bases had no gene match. This CDR3 contains 17 residues. Germline loops: CDR1 MNHNY, CDR2 SVGAGI (reference sequence).

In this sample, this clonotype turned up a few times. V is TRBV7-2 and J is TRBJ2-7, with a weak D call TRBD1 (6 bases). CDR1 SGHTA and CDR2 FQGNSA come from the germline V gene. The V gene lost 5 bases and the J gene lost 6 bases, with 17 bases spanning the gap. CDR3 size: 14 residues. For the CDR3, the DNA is TGTGCCAGCAGCCTCGATCCAGGGGCGCGCGAGCAGTACTTC. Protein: CASSLDPGAREQYF.

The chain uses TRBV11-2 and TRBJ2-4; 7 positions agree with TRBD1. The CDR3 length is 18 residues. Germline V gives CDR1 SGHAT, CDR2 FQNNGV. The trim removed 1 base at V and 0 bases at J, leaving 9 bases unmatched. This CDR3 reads CASSLAVRDRLAKNIQYF. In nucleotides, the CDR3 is TGTGCCAGCAGCTTAGCGGTGAGGGACAGACTAGCCAAAAACATTCAGTACTTC.

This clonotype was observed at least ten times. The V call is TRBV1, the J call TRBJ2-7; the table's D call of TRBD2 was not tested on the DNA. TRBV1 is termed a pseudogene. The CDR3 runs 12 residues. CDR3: CTSSRGADEQYF. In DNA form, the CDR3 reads TGCACCAGCAGCCGGGGAGCTGACGAGCAGTACTTC.

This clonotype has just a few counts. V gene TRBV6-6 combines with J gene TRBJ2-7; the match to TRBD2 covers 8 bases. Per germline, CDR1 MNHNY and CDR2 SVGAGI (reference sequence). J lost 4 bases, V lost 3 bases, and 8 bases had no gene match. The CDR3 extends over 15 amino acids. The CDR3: CASSYQRGGSYEQYF. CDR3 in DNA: TGTGCCAGCAGTTATCAACGGGGGGGTTCTTACGAGCAGTACTTC.

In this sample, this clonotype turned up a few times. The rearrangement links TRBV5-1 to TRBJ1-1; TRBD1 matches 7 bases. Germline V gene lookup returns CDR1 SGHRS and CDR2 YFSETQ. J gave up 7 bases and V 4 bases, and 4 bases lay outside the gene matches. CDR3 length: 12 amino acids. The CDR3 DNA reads TGCGCCAGCAGCCTACGACAGGGTGAAGCTTTCTTT. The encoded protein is CASSLRQGEAFF.

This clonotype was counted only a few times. This CDR3 is CSVLRTSGNEQFF. The DNA for the CDR3 is TGCAGCGTCCTCAGGACTAGCGGCAATGAGCAGTTCTTC. The chain carries TRBV29-1 and TRBJ2-1; TRBD2 aligns across 10 bases. The CDR3 runs to 13 residues. V lost 6 bases to trimming and J lost 6 bases; unmatched junction nucleotides: 5. Germline V gene sequence: CDR1 SQVTM, CDR2 ANQGSEA.

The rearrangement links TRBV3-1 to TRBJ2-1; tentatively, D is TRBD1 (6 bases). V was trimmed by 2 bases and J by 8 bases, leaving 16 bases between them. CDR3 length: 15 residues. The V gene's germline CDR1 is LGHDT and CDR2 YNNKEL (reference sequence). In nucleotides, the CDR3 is TGTGCCAGCAGCCAAACCCCGGACAGTCTCGATGAGCAGTTCTTC. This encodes CASSQTPDSLDEQFF.

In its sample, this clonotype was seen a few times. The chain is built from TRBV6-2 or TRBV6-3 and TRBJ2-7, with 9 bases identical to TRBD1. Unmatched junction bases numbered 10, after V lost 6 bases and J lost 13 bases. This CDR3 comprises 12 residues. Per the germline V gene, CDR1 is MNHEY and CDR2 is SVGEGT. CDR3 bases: TGTGCCAGCAGCCCAAACGACAGGGGGTATTACTTC. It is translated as CASSPNDRGYYF.

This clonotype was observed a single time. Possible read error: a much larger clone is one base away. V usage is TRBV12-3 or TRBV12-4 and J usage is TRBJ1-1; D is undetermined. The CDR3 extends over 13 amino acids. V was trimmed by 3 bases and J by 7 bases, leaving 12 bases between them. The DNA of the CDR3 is TGTGCCAGCAGTTTTACGTTGGAAATTGAAGCTTTCTTT. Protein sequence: CASSFTLEIEAFF.

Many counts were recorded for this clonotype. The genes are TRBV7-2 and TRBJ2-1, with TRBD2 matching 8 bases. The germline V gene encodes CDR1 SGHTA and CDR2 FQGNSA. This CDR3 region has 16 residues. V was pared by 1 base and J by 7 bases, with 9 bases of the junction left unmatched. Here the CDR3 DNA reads TGTGCCAGCAGCTTAGAGAGCGGGAGAATAAAAAATGAGCAGTTCTTC. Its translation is CASSLESGRIKNEQFF.

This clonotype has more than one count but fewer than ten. CDR3 DNA: TGCGCCAGCAGCTTGGGCCACGACAGGGGCACTGAAGCTTTCTTT. The encoded protein is CASSLGHDRGTEAFF. The V and J genes are TRBV5-1 and TRBJ1-1; TRBD1 agrees at 8 bases. With 0 bases clipped from V and 4 bases from J, the junction kept 5 bases outside the gene matches. Per germline, CDR1 SGHRS and CDR2 YFSETQ. This CDR3 has 15 amino acids.

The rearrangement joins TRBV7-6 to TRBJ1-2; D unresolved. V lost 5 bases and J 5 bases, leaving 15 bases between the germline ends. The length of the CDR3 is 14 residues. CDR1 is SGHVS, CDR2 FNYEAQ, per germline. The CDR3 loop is CASSQSNGQYGYTF. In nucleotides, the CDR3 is TGTGCCAGCAGCCAGTCTAACGGCCAGTATGGCTACACCTTC.

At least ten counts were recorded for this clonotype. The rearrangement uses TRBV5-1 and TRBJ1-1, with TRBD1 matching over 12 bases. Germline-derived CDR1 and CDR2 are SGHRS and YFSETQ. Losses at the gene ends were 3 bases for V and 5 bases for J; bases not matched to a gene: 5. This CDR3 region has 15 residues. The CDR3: CASSWDRGRRTEAFF. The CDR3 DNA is TGCGCCAGCAGCTGGGACAGGGGGCGAAGAACTGAAGCTTTCTTT. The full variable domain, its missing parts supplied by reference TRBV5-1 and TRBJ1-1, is KAGVTQTPRYLIKTRGQQVTLSCSPISGHRSVSWYQQTPGQGLQFLFEYFSETQRNKGNFPGRFSGRQFSNSRSEMNVSTLELGDSALYLCASSWDRGRRTEAFFGQGTRLTVV.

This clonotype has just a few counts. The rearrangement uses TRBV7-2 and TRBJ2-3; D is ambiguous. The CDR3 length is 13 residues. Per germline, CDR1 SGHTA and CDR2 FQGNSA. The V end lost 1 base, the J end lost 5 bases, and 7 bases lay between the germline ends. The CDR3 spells CASSLGVEDTQYF. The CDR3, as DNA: TGTGCCAGCAGCTTAGGGGTAGAAGATACGCAGTATTTT. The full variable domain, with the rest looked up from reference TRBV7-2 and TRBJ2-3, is GAGVSQSPSNKVTEKGKDVELRCDPISGHTALYWYRQSLGQGLEFLIYFQGNSAPDKSGLPSDRFSAERTGGSVSTLTIQRTQQEDSAVYLCASSLGVEDTQYFGPGTRLTVL.

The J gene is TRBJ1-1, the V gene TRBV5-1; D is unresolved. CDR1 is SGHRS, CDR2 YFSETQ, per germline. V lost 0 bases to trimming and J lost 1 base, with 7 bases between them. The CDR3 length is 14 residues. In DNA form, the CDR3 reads TGCGCCAGCAGCTTGGCCCACGGGAACACTGAAGCTTTCTTT. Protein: CASSLAHGNTEAFF.

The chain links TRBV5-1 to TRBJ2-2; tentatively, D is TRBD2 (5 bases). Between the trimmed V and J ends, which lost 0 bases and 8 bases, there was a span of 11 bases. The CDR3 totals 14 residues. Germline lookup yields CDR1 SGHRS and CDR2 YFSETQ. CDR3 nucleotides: TGCGCCAGCAGCTTGGAAGGACTCTTAGGGGAGCTGTTTTTT. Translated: CASSLEGLLGELFF.

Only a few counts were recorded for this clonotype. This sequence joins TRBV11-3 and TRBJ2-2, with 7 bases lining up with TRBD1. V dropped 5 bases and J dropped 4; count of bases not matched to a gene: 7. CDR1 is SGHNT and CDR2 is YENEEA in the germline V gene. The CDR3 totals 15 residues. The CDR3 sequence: CASSRRQGGTGELFF. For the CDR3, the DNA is TGTGCCAGCAGCCGGCGACAGGGCGGCACCGGGGAGCTGTTTTTT.

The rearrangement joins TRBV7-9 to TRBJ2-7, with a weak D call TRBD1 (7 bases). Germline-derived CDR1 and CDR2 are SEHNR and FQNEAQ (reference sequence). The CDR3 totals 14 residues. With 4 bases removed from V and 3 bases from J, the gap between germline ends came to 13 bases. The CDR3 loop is CASSSRQGGYEQYF. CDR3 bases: TGTGCCAGCAGCTCTAGGCAGGGGGGCTACGAGCAGTACTTC.